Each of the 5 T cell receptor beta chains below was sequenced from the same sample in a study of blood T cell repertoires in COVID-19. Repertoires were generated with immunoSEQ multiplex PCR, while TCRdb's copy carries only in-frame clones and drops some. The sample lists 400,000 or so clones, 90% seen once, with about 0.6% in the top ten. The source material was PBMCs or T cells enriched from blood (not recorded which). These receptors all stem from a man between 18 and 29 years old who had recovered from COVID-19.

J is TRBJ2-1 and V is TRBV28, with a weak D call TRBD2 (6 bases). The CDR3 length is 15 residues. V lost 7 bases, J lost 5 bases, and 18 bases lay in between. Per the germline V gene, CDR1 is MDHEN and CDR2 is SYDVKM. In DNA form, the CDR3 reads TGTGCCAGCAACATACCGGGACTGGGTCACAATGAGCAGTTCTTC. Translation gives CASNIPGLGHNEQFF.

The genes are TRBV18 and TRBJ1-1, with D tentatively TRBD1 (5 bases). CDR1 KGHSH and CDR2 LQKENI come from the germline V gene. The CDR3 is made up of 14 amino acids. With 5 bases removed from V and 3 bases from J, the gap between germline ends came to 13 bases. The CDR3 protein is CASSGIGRDTEAFF. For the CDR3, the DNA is TGTGCCAGCTCAGGAATAGGCAGGGACACTGAAGCTTTCTTT. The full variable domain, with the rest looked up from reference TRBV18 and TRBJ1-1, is NAGVMQNPRHLVRRRGQEARLRCSPMKGHSHVYWYRQLPEEGLKFMVYLQKENIIDESGMPKERFSAEFPKEGPSILRIQQVVRGDSAAYFCASSGIGRDTEAFFGQGTRLTVV.

CDR3 amino acids: CASSAGTGGLDGNTIYF. CDR3 bases: TGTGCCAGCAGCGCCGGGACAGGGGGTCTGGATGGAAACACCATATATTTT. The chain links TRBV9 to TRBJ1-3, with TRBD1 identical over 11 bases. The CDR3 sequence is 17 residues long. V gave up 3 bases and J gave up 3 bases; unmatched junction bases: 8. The germline V gene encodes CDR1 SGDLS and CDR2 YYNGEE. The full variable domain, completed using reference TRBV9 and TRBJ1-3, is DSGVTQTPKHLITATGQRVTLRCSPRSGDLSVYWYQQSLDQGLQFLIQYYNGEERAKGNILERFSAQQFPDLHSELNLSSLELGDSALYFCASSAGTGGLDGNTIYFGEGSWLTVV.

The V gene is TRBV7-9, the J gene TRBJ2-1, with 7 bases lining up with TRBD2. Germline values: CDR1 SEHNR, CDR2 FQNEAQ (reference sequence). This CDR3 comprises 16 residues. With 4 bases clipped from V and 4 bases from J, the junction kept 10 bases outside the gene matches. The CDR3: CASSSLSAGNYNEQFF. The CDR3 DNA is TGTGCCAGCAGCTCCCTTTCAGCGGGAAATTACAATGAGCAGTTCTTC.

For the CDR3, the DNA is TGTGCCAGCAGTGAACTACAGATTCCTACTGGAAACACCATATATTTT. Amino acids: CASSELQIPTGNTIYF. The chain joins TRBV6-1 to TRBJ1-3; D ambiguous. The CDR3 contains 16 residues. Deletions cut 2 bases from V and 2 bases from J, with 13 bases between. Germline V lookup: CDR1 MNHNS, CDR2 SASEGT.